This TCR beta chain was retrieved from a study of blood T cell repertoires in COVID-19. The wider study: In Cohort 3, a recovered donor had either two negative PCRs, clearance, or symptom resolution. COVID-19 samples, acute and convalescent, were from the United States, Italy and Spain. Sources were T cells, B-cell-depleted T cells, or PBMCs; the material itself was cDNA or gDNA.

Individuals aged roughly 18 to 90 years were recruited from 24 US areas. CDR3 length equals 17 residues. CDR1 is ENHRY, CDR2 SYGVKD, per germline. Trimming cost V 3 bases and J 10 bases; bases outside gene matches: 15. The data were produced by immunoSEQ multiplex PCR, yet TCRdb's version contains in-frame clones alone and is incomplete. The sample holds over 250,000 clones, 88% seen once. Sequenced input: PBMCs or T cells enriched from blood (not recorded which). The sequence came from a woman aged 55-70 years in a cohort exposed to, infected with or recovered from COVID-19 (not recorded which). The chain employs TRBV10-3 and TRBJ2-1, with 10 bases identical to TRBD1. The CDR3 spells CAISDPGTGDYSREQFF. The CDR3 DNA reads TGTGCCATCAGTGACCCTGGGACAGGGGACTACTCAAGAGAGCAGTTCTTC.